This entry concerns a single T cell receptor beta chain. The antigen is not known. This sample stems from a study of cytomegalovirus exposure and HLA in healthy donors. On the study more broadly: An early data release held some 85 million unique TCRs from HLA-typed donors. General study points: In vitro assays verified that a few CMV-associated chains recognized CMV antigens specifically. In a later analysis, at a false discovery rate of 0.05, some 17,000 TCR beta sequences were associated with HLA alleles.

This CDR3 comprises 14 residues. V gave up 2 bases and J gave up 10 bases; unmatched junction bases: 10. Germline V gives CDR1 MGHDK, CDR2 SYGVNS. The PCR contained 60 Vbeta and 13 Jbeta primers. Clones were sequenced by immunoSEQ multiplex PCR, and TCRdb holds only the in-frame ones, with some missing. The table lists about 150,000 clones, about 85% of them singletons. V usage is TRBV25-1 and J usage is TRBJ1-1; 7 bases are shared with TRBD1. The specimen was PBMCs. This TCR came from a human donor in good health. CDR3 coding DNA: TGTGCCAGCAGTGAACTTGGACAGGCCGTGAGAGCTTTCTTT. Amino acids: CASSELGQAVRAFF. The complete variable domain, with remaining parts taken from reference TRBV25-1 and TRBJ1-1, reads EADIYQTPRYLVIGTGKKITLECSQTMGHDKMYWYQQDPGMELHLIHYSYGVNSTEKGDLSSESTVSRIRTEHFPLTLESARPSHTSQYLCASSELGQAVRAFFGQGTRLTVV.